One sample yielded the 8 T cell receptor beta chains listed below, sequenced in a study of T cells after yellow fever vaccination. In TCRdb, the 5' RACE reads were re-called with MiXCR into one record per CDR3 protein. The sample lists 230,000 or so distinct CDR3 sequences; about 7% were seen once. Source: CD4+ T cells sorted from PBMCs, taken on the day of the yellow fever booster vaccination. These TCRs come from a man younger than 45 who received the YFV17D yellow fever vaccine.

The table lists this clonotype with many counts. The rearrangement uses TRBV5-1 and TRBJ2-1; D is unresolved. The CDR3 is 13 residues long. The V end lost 6 bases, the J end lost 1 base, and 8 bases lay between the germline ends. CDR1 is SGHRS, CDR2 YFSETQ, per germline. This CDR3 reads CASTKSSYNEQFF. The CDR3 nucleotides read TGCGCCAGCACAAAGTCTTCCTACAATGAGCAGTTCTTC.

This clonotype was picked up many times. The V gene is TRBV27, the J gene TRBJ1-2, with TRBD1 identical over 11 bases. The CDR3 is 14 amino acids. J was trimmed by 4 bases and V by 6 bases; bases with no gene match: 4. Per the germline V gene, CDR1 is MNHEY and CDR2 is SMNVEV (reference sequence). CDR3 sequence (DNA): TGTGCCAGCAGACGGACAGGGGGCGCCTATGGCTACACCTTC. Translation: CASRRTGGAYGYTF.

Details on this clonotype: One base away lies a much larger clone, so this may be a sequencing read error. The J gene is TRBJ2-5, the V gene TRBV20-1; 9 bases are a match to TRBD2. The J segment lost 1 base and the V segment lost 2 bases, leaving 5 bases of the junction unmatched. Germline assignment: CDR1 DFQATT and CDR2 SNEGSKA (reference sequence). The CDR3 totals 15 residues. CDR3 DNA sequence: TGCAGTGCTAGACCGTGTAGCGGGAGCCAAGAGACCCAGTACTTC. Translated: CSARPCSGSQETQYF.

This clonotype was detected many times. This chain connects TRBV5-6 to TRBJ2-1; 7 bases fit TRBD1. Germline lookup yields CDR1 SGHDT and CDR2 YYEEEE. After removal of 1 base from V and 7 bases from J, the junction contained 8 bases not matched to a gene. This CDR3 contains 15 residues. The CDR3 coding sequence is TGTGCCAGCAGCTTGCGCAGGGGGATAGGAAATGAGCAGTTCTTC. Translation: CASSLRRGIGNEQFF. Complete variable domain (other parts from reference TRBV5-6 and TRBJ2-1): DAGVTQSPTHLIKTRGQQVTLRCSPKSGHDTVSWYQQALGQGPQFIFQYYEEEERQRGNFPDRFSGHQFPNYSSELNVNALLLGDSALYLCASSLRRGIGNEQFFGPGTRLTVL.

This clonotype has at least ten counts. V is TRBV10-3 and J is TRBJ1-3, with D possibly matching TRBD1 (5 bases). Germline V CDR1 and CDR2: ENHRY, SYGVKD. The CDR3 runs to 11 residues. Trimming removed 4 bases at V and 8 bases at J, with 6 bases between. DNA of the CDR3: TGTGCCATCAGTGGGGGACACACCATATATTTT. Protein: CAISGGHTIYF.

The chain carries TRBV28 and TRBJ2-2; D might be TRBD2 (5 bases). V gave up 7 bases and J gave up 1 base, with 10 bases separating them. This CDR3 comprises 14 residues. Germline assignment: CDR1 MDHEN and CDR2 SYDVKM. The chain's CDR3 is CASIPGVNTGELFF. DNA for the CDR3: TGTGCCAGCATCCCCGGGGTGAACACCGGGGAGCTGTTTTTT.

This clonotype appeared a few times. The chain employs TRBV2 and TRBJ2-7, with a possible D match to TRBD1 (6 bases). This CDR3 region has 16 residues. Germline loops: CDR1 SNHLY, CDR2 FYNNEI. Trimming took 7 bases from V and 3 from J, leaving 22 bases between them. Here the CDR3 reads CASTNSGGQTGYEQYF. CDR3 DNA: TGTGCCAGCACGAACAGCGGTGGACAGACAGGCTACGAGCAGTACTTC.

This clonotype was counted many times. The gene calls are TRBV5-1 and TRBJ1-4; D is unclear. The CDR3 covers 13 residues. Per germline, CDR1 SGHRS and CDR2 YFSETQ. V lost 1 base and J lost 7, with 8 bases in between. The CDR3 DNA reads TGCGCCAGCAGCTTGTCCAGCGGTGAAAAACTGTTTTTT. This sequence encodes CASSLSSGEKLFF.